This T cell receptor (beta chain) was profiled in a study of CD8 T cells in Susac syndrome. With random hexamers, roughly 0.45 to 1 ug RNA was reverse transcribed. Each CDR3 protein is one row after TCRdb ran MiXCR on the immunoSEQ multiplex PCR reads. There are 140,000 to 150,000 distinct CDR3 sequences in the sample; around 95% occur only once, and roughly 0.084% lies in the top ten. This CDR3 is 14 amino acids long. Trimming took 3 bases from V and 6 from J, leaving 15 bases between them. Germline V CDR1 and CDR2: DFQATT, SNEGSKA (reference sequence). This chain links TRBV20-1 with TRBJ1-5; TRBD1 might be the D (5 bases). The source of this sequence is a human donor with Susac syndrome. The sample comprised CD4+ T cells from PBMCs. The CDR3 here is CSASAGVGGQPQHF. The CDR3, as DNA: TGCAGTGCTAGCGCAGGAGTTGGGGGTCAGCCCCAGCATTTT.